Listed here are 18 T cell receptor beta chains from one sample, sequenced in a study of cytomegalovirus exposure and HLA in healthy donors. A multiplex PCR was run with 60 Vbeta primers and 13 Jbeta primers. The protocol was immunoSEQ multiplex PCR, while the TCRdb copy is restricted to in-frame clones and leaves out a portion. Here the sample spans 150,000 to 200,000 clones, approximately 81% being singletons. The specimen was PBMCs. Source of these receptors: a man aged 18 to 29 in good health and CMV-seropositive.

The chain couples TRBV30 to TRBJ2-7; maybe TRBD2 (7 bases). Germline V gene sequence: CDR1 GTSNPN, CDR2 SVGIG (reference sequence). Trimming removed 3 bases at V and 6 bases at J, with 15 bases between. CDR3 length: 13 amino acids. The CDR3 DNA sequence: TGTGCCTGGAGAGCCTCCGGGGGGCGCGAGCAGTACTTC. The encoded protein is CAWRASGGREQYF.

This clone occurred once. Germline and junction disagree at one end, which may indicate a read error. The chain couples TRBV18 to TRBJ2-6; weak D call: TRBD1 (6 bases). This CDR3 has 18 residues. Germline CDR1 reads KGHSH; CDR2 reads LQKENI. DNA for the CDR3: TGTGCCAGCTCACCCCTCCCACAGGGTCTCTCTGGGGCCAACGGCCTGACTTTC. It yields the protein CASSPLPQGLSGANGLTF.

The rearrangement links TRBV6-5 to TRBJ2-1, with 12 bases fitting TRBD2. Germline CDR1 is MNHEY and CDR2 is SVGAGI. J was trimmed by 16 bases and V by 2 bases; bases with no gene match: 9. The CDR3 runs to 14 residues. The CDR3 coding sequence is TGTGCCAGCAGTTACAGACTAGCGGGGGCCCCTTTATTCTTC. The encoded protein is CASSYRLAGAPLFF.

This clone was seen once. The CDR3 sequence is CASSPPGSKGYEQYF. The CDR3 region has the DNA TGTGCCAGCAGCCCACCGGGATCAAAGGGCTACGAGCAGTACTTC. The chain has TRBV7-2 and TRBJ2-7; the D gene is possibly TRBD2 (5 bases). Trimming removed 5 bases from V and 3 bases from J, with 17 bases in between. CDR3 size: 15 residues. The V gene's germline CDR1 is SGHTA and CDR2 FQGNSA. The full variable domain, its missing parts supplied by reference TRBV7-2 and TRBJ2-7, is GAGVSQSPSNKVTEKGKDVELRCDPISGHTALYWYRQSLGQGLEFLIYFQGNSAPDKSGLPSDRFSAERTGGSVSTLTIQRTQQEDSAVYLCASSPPGSKGYEQYFGPGTRLTVT.

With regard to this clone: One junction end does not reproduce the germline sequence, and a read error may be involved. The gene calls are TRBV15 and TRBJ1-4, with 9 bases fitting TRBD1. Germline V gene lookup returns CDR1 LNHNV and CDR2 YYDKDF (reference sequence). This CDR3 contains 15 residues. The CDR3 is CATSGGTGQDEKLVF. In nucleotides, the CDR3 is TGTGCCACCAGCGGGGGGACAGGGCAGGATGAAAAACTGGTTTTT. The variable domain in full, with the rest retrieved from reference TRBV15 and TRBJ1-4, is DAMVIQNPRYQVTQFGKPVTLSCSQTLNHNVMYWYQQKSSQAPKLLFHYYDKDFNNEADTPDNFQSRRPNTSFCFLDIRSPGLGDTAMYLCATSGGTGQDEKLVFGSGTQLSVL.

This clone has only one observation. DNA for the CDR3: TGTGCCAGCAGCCGGGGACAGGGAAGTATCTACGAGCAGTACTTC. Amino acids: CASSRGQGSIYEQYF. The rearrangement links TRBV6-5 to TRBJ2-7, with 9 bases matching TRBD1. The ends lost 6 bases at V and 3 bases at J; junction bases unmatched: 9. Germline V gene lookup returns CDR1 MNHEY and CDR2 SVGAGI. This CDR3 has 15 amino acids.

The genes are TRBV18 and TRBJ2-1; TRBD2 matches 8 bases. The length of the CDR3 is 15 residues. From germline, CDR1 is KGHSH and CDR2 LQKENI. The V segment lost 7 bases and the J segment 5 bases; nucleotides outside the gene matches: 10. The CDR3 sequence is CASLPSGGANNEQFF. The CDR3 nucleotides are TGTGCCAGCTTGCCGTCCGGGGGGGCGAACAATGAGCAGTTCTTC.

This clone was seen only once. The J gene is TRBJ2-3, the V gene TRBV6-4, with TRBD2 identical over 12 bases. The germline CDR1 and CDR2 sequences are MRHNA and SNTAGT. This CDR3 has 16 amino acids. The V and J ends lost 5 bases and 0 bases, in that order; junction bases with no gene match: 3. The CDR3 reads CASSPSGGDSTDTQYF. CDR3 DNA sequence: TGTGCCAGCAGTCCTAGCGGGGGGGACAGCACAGATACGCAGTATTTT.

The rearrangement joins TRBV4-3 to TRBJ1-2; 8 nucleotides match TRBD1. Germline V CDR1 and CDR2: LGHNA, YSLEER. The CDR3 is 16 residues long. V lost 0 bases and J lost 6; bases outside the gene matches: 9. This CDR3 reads CASSQDTDRERNGYTF. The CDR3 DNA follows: TGCGCCAGCAGCCAAGACACGGACAGGGAACGGAATGGCTACACCTTC.

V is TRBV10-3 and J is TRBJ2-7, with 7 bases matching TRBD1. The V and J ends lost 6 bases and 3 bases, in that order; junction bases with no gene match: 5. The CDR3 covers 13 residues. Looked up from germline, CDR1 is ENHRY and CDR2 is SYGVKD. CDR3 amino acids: CAIRANRGYEQYF. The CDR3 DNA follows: TGTGCCATCAGGGCCAACAGGGGCTACGAGCAGTACTTC.

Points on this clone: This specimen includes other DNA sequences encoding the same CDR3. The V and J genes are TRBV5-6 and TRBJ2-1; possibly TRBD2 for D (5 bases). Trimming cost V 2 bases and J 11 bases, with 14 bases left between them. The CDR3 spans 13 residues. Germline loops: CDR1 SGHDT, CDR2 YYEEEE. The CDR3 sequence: CASSLSPGSKQFF. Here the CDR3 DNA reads TGTGCCAGCAGCTTATCTCCGGGGTCCAAGCAGTTCTTC.

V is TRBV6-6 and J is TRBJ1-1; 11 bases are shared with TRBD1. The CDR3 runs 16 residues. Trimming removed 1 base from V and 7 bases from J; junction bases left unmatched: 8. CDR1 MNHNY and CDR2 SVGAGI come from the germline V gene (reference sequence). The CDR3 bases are TGTGCCAGCAGTTACTTAGGACAGGGGGCTTCGGGTGAAGCTTTCTTT. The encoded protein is CASSYLGQGASGEAFF.

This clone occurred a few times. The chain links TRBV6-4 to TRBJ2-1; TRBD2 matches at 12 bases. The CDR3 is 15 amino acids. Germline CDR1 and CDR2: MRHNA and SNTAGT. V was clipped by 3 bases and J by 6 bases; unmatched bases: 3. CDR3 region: CASSETSGGSNEQFF. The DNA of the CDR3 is TGTGCCAGCAGTGAAACTAGCGGGGGGTCCAATGAGCAGTTCTTC.

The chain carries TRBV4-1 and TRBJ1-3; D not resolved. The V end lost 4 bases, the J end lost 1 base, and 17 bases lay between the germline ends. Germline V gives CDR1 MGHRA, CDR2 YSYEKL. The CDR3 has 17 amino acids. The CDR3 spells CASSRDPPGISGNTIYF. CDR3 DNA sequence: TGCGCCAGCAGCCGAGATCCTCCGGGGATATCTGGAAACACCATATATTTT.

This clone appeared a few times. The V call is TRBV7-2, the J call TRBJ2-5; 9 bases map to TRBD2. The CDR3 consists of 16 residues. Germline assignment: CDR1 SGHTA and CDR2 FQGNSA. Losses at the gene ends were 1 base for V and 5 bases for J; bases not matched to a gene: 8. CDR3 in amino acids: CASSLDLAGYGETQYF. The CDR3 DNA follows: TGTGCCAGCAGCTTAGATCTAGCGGGGTATGGGGAGACCCAGTACTTC.

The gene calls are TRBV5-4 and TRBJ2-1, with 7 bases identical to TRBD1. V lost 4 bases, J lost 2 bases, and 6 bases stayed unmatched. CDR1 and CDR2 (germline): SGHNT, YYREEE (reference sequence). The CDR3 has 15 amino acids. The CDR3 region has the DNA TGTGCCAGCAGCACGGGGACAGATGCCTACAATGAGCAGTTCTTC. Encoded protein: CASSTGTDAYNEQFF.

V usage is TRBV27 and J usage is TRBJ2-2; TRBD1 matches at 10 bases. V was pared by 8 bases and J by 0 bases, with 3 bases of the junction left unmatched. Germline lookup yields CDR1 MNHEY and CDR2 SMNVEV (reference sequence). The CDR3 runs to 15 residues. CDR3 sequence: CASGGQGANTGELFF. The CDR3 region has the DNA TGTGCCAGCGGCGGACAGGGGGCGAACACCGGGGAGCTGTTTTTT.

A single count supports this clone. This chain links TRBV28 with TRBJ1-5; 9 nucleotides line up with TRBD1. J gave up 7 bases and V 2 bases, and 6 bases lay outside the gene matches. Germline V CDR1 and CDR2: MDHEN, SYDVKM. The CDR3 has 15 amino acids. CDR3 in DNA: TGTGCCAGCAGTTTAGTGACAGGGGGGAGCCAGCCCCAGCATTTT. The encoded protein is CASSLVTGGSQPQHF. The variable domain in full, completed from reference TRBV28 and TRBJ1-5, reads DVKVTQSSRYLVKRTGEKVFLECVQDMDHENMFWYRQDPGLGLRLIYFSYDVKMKEKGDIPEGYSVSREKKERFSLILESASTNQTSMYLCASSLVTGGSQPQHFGDGTRLSIL.